These 8 T cell receptor beta chains originate from one sample sequenced in a study of shared clonotypes between healthy human individuals. Cells designated naive CD8 were CD45RO-negative and were positively selected for CCR7, with terminally differentiated effector memory CD45RA+ cells excluded. Libraries were prepared by immunoSEQ multiplex PCR; TCRdb keeps only in-frame clonotypes and omits some of them. In the table there are around 550,000 clones, approximately 95% of which are singletons. Specimen: naive CD8+ T cells sorted from blood. Source of these receptors: a woman between 25 and 40 years old in good health.

The rearrangement links TRBV7-9 to TRBJ1-3; D not certain. Deletions cut 5 bases from V and 0 bases from J, with 14 bases between. The CDR3 totals 16 residues. CDR1 is SEHNR and CDR2 is FQNEAQ in the germline V gene (reference sequence). DNA for the CDR3: TGTGCCAGCAGCCCCGAGGGCAGTGACTCTGGAAACACCATATATTTT. Amino acid sequence: CASSPEGSDSGNTIYF.

The V gene is TRBV7-6, the J gene TRBJ2-3, with TRBD2 matching 7 bases. Trimming at V came to 1 base and at J to 1 base, leaving 2 bases not matched to a gene. In germline, CDR1 is SGHVS, CDR2 FNYEAQ. The length of the CDR3 is 15 residues. The CDR3 loop is CASSLGTRGTDTQYF. CDR3 DNA: TGTGCCAGCAGCTTAGGGACTAGAGGCACAGATACGCAGTATTTT.

The chain uses TRBV4-2 and TRBJ2-1; TRBD2 matches at 9 bases. Trimming at V came to 5 bases and at J to 3 bases, leaving 2 bases not matched to a gene. This CDR3 is 14 amino acids long. Germline-derived CDR1 and CDR2 are LGHNA and YNFKEQ. CDR3 loop: CASSLREGYNEQFF. In DNA, the CDR3 is TGTGCCAGCAGCTTGCGGGAGGGCTACAATGAGCAGTTCTTC.

The rearrangement uses TRBV7-9 and TRBJ1-1; 8 bases line up with TRBD1. The germline V gene encodes CDR1 SEHNR and CDR2 FQNEAQ (reference sequence). After removal of 3 bases from V and 4 bases from J, the junction contained 7 bases not matched to a gene. The CDR3 totals 15 residues. The CDR3 is CASSFQDRAPTEAFF. Written as DNA, the CDR3 is TGTGCCAGCAGCTTCCAGGACAGGGCCCCCACTGAAGCTTTCTTT.

The chain joins TRBV14 to TRBJ1-1; D gene ambiguous. CDR1 and CDR2 from the germline V gene are SGHDN and FVKESK. CDR3 length: 14 amino acids. V dropped 1 base and J dropped 9 bases, with 15 bases sitting between them. CDR3 in DNA: TGTGCCAGCAGCCAAGTCGTAGACGGACCCAAAGCTTTCTTT. Translated: CASSQVVDGPKAFF.

This chain uses TRBV6-1 with TRBJ2-7; TRBD1 or TRBD2 may be the D gene (5 bases each). Germline CDR1 is MNHNS and CDR2 is SASEGT. This CDR3 contains 18 residues. The V gene lost 1 base and the J gene lost 5 bases, with 24 bases spanning the gap. DNA for the CDR3: TGTGCCAGCAGTGAAGAAAGGAGGTTGATGCACAGGCGCAACGAGCAGTACTTC. This translates into CASSEERRLMHRRNEQYF.

The count of this clone is one. The genes are TRBV27 and TRBJ2-1, with D maybe TRBD2 (5 bases). CDR1 MNHEY and CDR2 SMNVEV come from the germline V gene (reference sequence). V lost 0 bases, J lost 0 bases, and 9 bases lay in between. The CDR3 sequence is 16 residues long. CDR3 bases: TGTGCCAGCAGTTTATCCCGGGGTAACTCCTACAATGAGCAGTTCTTC. Its protein product is CASSLSRGNSYNEQFF.

The chain recombines TRBV11-2 with TRBJ2-7; 11 positions match TRBD2. CDR3 length: 16 amino acids. The germline V gene has CDR1 SGHAT and CDR2 FQNNGV. The J segment lost 7 bases and the V segment lost 1 base, leaving 9 bases of the junction unmatched. CDR3 amino acids: CASSLAGKRLAGEQYF. In nucleotides, the CDR3 is TGTGCCAGCAGCTTAGCAGGGAAAAGACTAGCGGGGGAGCAGTACTTC.